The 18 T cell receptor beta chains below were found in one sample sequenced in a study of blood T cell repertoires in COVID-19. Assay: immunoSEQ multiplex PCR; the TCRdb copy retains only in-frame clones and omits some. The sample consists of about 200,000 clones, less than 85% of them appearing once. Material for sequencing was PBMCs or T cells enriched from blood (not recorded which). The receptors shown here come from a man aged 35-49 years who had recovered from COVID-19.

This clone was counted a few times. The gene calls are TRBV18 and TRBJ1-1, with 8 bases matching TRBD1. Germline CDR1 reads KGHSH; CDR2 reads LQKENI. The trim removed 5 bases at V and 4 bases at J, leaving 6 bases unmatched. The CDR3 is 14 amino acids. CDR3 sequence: CASSGQGTVTEAFF. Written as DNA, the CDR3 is TGTGCCAGCTCAGGACAGGGTACGGTCACTGAAGCTTTCTTT.

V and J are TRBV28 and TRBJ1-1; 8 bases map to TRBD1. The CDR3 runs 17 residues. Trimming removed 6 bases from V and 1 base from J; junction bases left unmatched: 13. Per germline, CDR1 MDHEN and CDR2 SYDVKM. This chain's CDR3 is CASSRPSTGQANTEAFF. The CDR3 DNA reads TGTGCCAGCAGCCGACCCTCGACGGGACAGGCGAACACTGAAGCTTTCTTT. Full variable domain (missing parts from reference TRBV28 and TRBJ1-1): DVKVTQSSRYLVKRTGEKVFLECVQDMDHENMFWYRQDPGLGLRLIYFSYDVKMKEKGDIPEGYSVSREKKERFSLILESASTNQTSMYLCASSRPSTGQANTEAFFGQGTRLTVV.

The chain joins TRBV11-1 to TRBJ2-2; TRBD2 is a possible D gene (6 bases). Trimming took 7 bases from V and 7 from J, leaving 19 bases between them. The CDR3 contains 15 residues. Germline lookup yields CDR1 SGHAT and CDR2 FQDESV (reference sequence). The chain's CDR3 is CASTNRGGKGGELFF. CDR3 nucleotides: TGTGCCAGCACTAATAGGGGCGGGAAAGGCGGGGAGCTGTTTTTT. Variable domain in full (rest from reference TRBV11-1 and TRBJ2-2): EAEVAQSPRYKITEKSQAVAFWCDPISGHATLYWYRQILGQGPELLVQFQDESVVDDSQLPKDRFSAERLKGVDSTLKIQPAELGDSAMYLCASTNRGGKGGELFFGEGSRLTVL.

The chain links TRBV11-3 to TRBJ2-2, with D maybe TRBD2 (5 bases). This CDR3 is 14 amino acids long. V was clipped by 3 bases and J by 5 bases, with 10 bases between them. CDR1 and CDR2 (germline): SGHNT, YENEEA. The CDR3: CASSFEGGTGELFF. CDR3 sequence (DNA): TGTGCCAGCAGCTTTGAGGGCGGGACCGGGGAGCTGTTTTTT.

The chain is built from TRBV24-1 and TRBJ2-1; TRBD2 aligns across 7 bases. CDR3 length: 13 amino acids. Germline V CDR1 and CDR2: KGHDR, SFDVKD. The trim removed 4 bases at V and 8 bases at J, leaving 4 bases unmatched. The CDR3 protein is CATSEGTIDEQFF. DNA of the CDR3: TGTGCCACCAGTGAGGGGACTATCGATGAGCAGTTCTTC.

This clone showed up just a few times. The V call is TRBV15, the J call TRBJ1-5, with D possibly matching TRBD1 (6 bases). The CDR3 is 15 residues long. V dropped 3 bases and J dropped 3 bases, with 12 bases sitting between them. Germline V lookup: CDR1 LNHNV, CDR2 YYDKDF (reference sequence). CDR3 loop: CATSRGRTVNQPQHF. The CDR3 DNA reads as TGTGCCACCAGCAGGGGCCGGACAGTCAATCAGCCCCAGCATTTT.

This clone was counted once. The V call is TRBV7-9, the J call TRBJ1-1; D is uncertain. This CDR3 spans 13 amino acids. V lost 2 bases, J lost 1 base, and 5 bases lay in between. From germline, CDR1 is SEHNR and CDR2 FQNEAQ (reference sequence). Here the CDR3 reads CASSLLANTEAFF. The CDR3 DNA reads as TGTGCCAGCAGCTTATTAGCGAACACTGAAGCTTTCTTT.

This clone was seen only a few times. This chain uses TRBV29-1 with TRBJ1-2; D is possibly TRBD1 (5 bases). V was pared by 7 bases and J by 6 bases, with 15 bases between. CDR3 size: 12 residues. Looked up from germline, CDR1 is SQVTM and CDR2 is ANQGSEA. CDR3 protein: CSAGGGGHGYTF. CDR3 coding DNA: TGCAGCGCCGGGGGAGGTGGTCATGGCTACACCTTC.

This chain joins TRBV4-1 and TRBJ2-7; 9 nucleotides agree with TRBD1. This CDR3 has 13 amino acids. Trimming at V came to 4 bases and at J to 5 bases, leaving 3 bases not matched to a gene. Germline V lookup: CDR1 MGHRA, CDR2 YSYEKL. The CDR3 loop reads CASSRRDRDEQYF. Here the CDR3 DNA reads TGCGCCAGCAGCCGCCGGGACAGGGACGAGCAGTACTTC.

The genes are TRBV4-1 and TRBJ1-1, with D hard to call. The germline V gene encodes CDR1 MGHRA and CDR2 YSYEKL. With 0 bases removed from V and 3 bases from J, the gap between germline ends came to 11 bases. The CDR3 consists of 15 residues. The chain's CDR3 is CASSQDLTVHTEAFF. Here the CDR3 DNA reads TGCGCCAGCAGCCAAGATCTAACTGTACACACTGAAGCTTTCTTT.

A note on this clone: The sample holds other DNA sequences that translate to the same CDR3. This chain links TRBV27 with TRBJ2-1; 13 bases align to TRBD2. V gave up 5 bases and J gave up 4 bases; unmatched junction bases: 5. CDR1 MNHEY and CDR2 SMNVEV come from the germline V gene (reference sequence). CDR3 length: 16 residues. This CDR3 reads CASSPGTSGTYNEQFF. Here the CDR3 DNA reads TGTGCCAGCAGTCCCGGGACTAGCGGGACGTACAATGAGCAGTTCTTC.

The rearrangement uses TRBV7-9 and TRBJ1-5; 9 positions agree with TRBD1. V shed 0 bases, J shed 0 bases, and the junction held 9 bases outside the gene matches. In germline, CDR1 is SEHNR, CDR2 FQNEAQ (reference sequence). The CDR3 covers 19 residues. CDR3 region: CASSLAQGAATYSNQPQHF. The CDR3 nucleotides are TGTGCCAGCAGCTTAGCACAGGGGGCTGCCACATATAGCAATCAGCCCCAGCATTTT.

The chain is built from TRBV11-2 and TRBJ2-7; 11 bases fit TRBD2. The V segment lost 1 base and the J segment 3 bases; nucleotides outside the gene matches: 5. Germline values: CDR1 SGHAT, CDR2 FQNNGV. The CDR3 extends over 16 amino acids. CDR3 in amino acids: CASSLVLTSGSYEQYF. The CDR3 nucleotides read TGTGCCAGCAGCTTAGTCCTCACTAGCGGGAGCTACGAGCAGTACTTC.

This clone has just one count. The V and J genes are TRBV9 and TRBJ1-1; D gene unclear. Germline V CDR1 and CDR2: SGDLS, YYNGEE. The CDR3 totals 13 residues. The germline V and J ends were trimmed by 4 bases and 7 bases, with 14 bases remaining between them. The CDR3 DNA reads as TGTGCCAGCAGCCCTCTCACTCAGGTTGAAGCTTTCTTT. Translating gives CASSPLTQVEAFF.

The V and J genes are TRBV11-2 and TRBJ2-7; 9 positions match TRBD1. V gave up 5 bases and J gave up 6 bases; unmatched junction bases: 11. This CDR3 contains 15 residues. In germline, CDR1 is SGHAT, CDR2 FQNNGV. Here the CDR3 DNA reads TGTGCCAGCAGCCCGTGGGGACAGGGTGTGGTCGAGCAGTACTTC. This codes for CASSPWGQGVVEQYF.

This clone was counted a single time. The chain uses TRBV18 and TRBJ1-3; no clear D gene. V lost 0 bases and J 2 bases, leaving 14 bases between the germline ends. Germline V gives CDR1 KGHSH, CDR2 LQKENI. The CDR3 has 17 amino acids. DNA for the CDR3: TGTGCCAGCTCACCACCGGGCTCGGTGATAACTGGAAACACCATATATTTT. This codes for CASSPPGSVITGNTIYF.

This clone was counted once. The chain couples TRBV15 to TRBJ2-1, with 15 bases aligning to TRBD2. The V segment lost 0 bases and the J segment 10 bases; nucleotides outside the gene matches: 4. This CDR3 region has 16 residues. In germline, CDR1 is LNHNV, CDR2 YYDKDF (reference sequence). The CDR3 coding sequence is TGTGCCACCAGCAGAGAAGGGACTAGCGGGAGGCCAGAGCAGTTCTTC. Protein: CATSREGTSGRPEQFF.

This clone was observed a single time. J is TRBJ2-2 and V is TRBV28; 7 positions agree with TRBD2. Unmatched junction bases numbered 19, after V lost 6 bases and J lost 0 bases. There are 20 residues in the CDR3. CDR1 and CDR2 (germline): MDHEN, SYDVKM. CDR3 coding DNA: TGTGCCAGCAGCCCCACCCAGGGAGCGGGAAAATCATCGAACACCGGGGAGCTGTTTTTT. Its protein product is CASSPTQGAGKSSNTGELFF.